These T cell receptor beta chains were read from a single sample in a study of patients and donors after allogeneic stem cell transplantation. From the RT-PCR reads, TCRdb called clonotypes with MiXCR, one entry per CDR3 protein. The repertoire holds about a million distinct CDR3 sequences, with roughly 17% as singletons. Sequenced input: blood, either unsorted or a sorted T cell fraction (not recorded which). The receptors originated from a human donor who was either an allogeneic HSCT recipient or a stem cell or donor lymphocyte infusion donor (not recorded which). It is not recorded whose cells these are; they may come from a transplant donor. Both conserved end residues are part of each CDR3. The order of the fields is J gene, clone size, V gene, D gene, CDR3 DNA, CDR3 protein. The D gene is left open where the match is weak. Clone size is not always given. Where it is, it says once, few, many or a class for expanded clones.

j_gene: TRBJ1-1
abundance: few
v_gene: TRBV29-1
d_gene: NA
CDR3nt: TGCAGCGTTCCCGTCGGCGGGAACACTGAAGCTTTCTTT
CDR3aa: CSVPVGGNTEAFF

j_gene: TRBJ1-5
abundance: few
v_gene: TRBV20-1
d_gene: TRBD1
CDR3nt: TGCAGTGCTAGGATGACAGGGAACCAGCCCCAGCATTTT
CDR3aa: CSARMTGNQPQHF

j_gene: TRBJ2-1
abundance: NA
v_gene: TRBV20-1
d_gene: NA
CDR3nt: TGCAGTGCTAGAGATAGGCGGAGGCTAGCCTACAATGAGCAGTTCTTC
CDR3aa: CSARDRRRLAYNEQFF

j_gene: TRBJ1-1
abundance: few
v_gene: TRBV6-2/TRBV6-3
d_gene: NA
CDR3nt: TGTGCCAGCAGTAATCGTGCGGCTGCTTTCTTT
CDR3aa: CASSNRAAAFF

j_gene: TRBJ1-2
abundance: few
v_gene: TRBV20-1
d_gene: NA
CDR3nt: TGCAGTGCTAGAGGGACAAAACGGAGTGGCTACACCTTC
CDR3aa: CSARGTKRSGYTF

j_gene: TRBJ1-2
abundance: NA
v_gene: TRBV20-1
d_gene: NA
CDR3nt: TGCAGTGCTCGAGGTCGTTCTGGAAATGGCTACACCTTC
CDR3aa: CSARGRSGNGYTF

j_gene: TRBJ1-3
abundance: NA
v_gene: TRBV7-6
d_gene: NA
CDR3nt: TGTGCCAGCAGCTTAGCTTCCGGGGGCTCTGGAAACACCATATATTTT
CDR3aa: CASSLASGGSGNTIYF

j_gene: TRBJ2-2
abundance: many
v_gene: TRBV2
d_gene: TRBD2
CDR3nt: TGTGCCAGCCGACTAGCGGGACTGAACACCGGGGAGCTGTTTTTT
CDR3aa: CASRLAGLNTGELFF

j_gene: TRBJ1-6
abundance: NA
v_gene: TRBV5-1
d_gene: TRBD1
CDR3nt: TGCGCCAGCAGCTTCCATCATTTGGGGGACAGGGGGAATTCACCCCTCCACTTT
CDR3aa: CASSFHHLGDRGNSPLHF

j_gene: TRBJ2-7
abundance: few
v_gene: TRBV21-1
d_gene: NA
CDR3nt: TGTGCCAGCAGCAAAGCCTCCGGGACAGGGGACACCTACGAGCAGTACTTC
CDR3aa: CASSKASGTGDTYEQYF

j_gene: TRBJ2-2
abundance: NA
v_gene: TRBV5-6
d_gene: NA
CDR3nt: TGTGCCAGCAGCTTCGGTCAGGGGAACGCCGGGGAGCTGTTTTTT
CDR3aa: CASSFGQGNAGELFF

j_gene: TRBJ2-2
abundance: few
v_gene: TRBV3-1
d_gene: NA
CDR3nt: TGTGCCAGCAGGACTAGCACCGGGGAGCTGTTTTTT
CDR3aa: CASRTSTGELFF

j_gene: TRBJ2-7
abundance: NA
v_gene: TRBV15
d_gene: TRBD2
CDR3nt: TGTGCCACCAGCAGAGATTCTGGTAGCGGGAGTAGAATTTACTTC
CDR3aa: CATSRDSGSGSRIYF

j_gene: TRBJ2-7
abundance: many
v_gene: TRBV20-1
d_gene: NA
CDR3nt: TGCAGTGCTATAAAGAAGAACTACGAGCAGTACTTC
CDR3aa: CSAIKKNYEQYF

j_gene: TRBJ2-5
abundance: NA
v_gene: TRBV25-1
d_gene: NA
CDR3nt: TGTGCCAGCAGTGTAGGGGAGCGGCAAGAGACCCAGTACTTC
CDR3aa: CASSVGERQETQYF

j_gene: TRBJ2-1
abundance: NA
v_gene: TRBV5-4
d_gene: TRBD1
CDR3nt: TGTGCCAGCAGCGCGGACAGGGGAAGGTCCTACAATGAGCAGTTCTTC
CDR3aa: CASSADRGRSYNEQFF

j_gene: TRBJ2-4
abundance: few
v_gene: TRBV20-1
d_gene: TRBD2
CDR3nt: TGCAGTGCCCTGGGACTAGCGGGAGTAGTTAGAAACATTCAGTACTTC
CDR3aa: CSALGLAGVVRNIQYF

j_gene: TRBJ2-6
abundance: few
v_gene: TRBV5-6
d_gene: NA
CDR3nt: TGTGCCAGCAGCTTGGGGAGCAGACCCTATAGCTCTGGGGCCAACGTCCTGACTTTC
CDR3aa: CASSLGSRPYSSGANVLTF

j_gene: TRBJ2-7
abundance: NA
v_gene: TRBV7-2
d_gene: TRBD2
CDR3nt: TGTGCCAGCAGCTTGCGGGGGGTTTCTCCCCTCGAGCAGTACTTC
CDR3aa: CASSLRGVSPLEQYF

j_gene: TRBJ1-2
abundance: NA
v_gene: TRBV15
d_gene: TRBD1
CDR3nt: TGTGCCACCAGCAGACAGGGGGCCGTTGGCTACACCTTC
CDR3aa: CATSRQGAVGYTF

j_gene: TRBJ2-5
abundance: NA
v_gene: TRBV9
d_gene: NA
CDR3nt: TGTGCCAGCAGCGGTGCTGGGTTTGGGAGGGGGATTCAAGAGACCCAGTACTTC
CDR3aa: CASSGAGFGRGIQETQYF

j_gene: TRBJ2-7
abundance: NA
v_gene: TRBV28
d_gene: NA
CDR3nt: TGTGCCAGCAGTTTATCGGTAGGGACCTACGAGCAGTACTTC
CDR3aa: CASSLSVGTYEQYF

j_gene: TRBJ2-7
abundance: once
v_gene: TRBV12-3/TRBV12-4
d_gene: TRBD1
CDR3nt: TGTGCCAGCAGCTTTGTAGCAGGGGGCTACGAGCAGTACTTC
CDR3aa: CASSFVAGGYEQYF

j_gene: TRBJ2-7
abundance: NA
v_gene: TRBV27
d_gene: NA
CDR3nt: TGTGCCAGCAGTCTCCCTGACAGGTCCTACGAGCAGTACTTC
CDR3aa: CASSLPDRSYEQYF

j_gene: TRBJ2-3
abundance: NA
v_gene: TRBV11-2
d_gene: NA
CDR3nt: TGTGCCAGCAGCCGGGTAGTCACCCCAAGTACGCAGTATTTT
CDR3aa: CASSRVVTPSTQYF

j_gene: TRBJ1-5
abundance: NA
v_gene: TRBV18
d_gene: TRBD1
CDR3nt: TGTGCCAGCTCACCTCAGGGGGCTAAGTTTGATCAGCCCCAGCATTTT
CDR3aa: CASSPQGAKFDQPQHF

j_gene: TRBJ2-7
abundance: few
v_gene: TRBV5-1
d_gene: NA
CDR3nt: TGCGCCAGCAGCTTGGAAACCAGCTACGAGCAGTACTTC
CDR3aa: CASSLETSYEQYF

j_gene: TRBJ2-1
abundance: many
v_gene: TRBV12-3/TRBV12-4
d_gene: TRBD1
CDR3nt: TGTGCCAGCAGCGCTCAGGGGGCCCCCTACAATGAGCAGTTCTTC
CDR3aa: CASSAQGAPYNEQFF

j_gene: TRBJ2-1
abundance: many
v_gene: TRBV6-2/TRBV6-3
d_gene: NA
CDR3nt: TGTGCCAGCTCTCCGGTAGATGAGCAGTTCTTC
CDR3aa: CASSPVDEQFF

j_gene: TRBJ1-2
abundance: NA
v_gene: TRBV29-1
d_gene: TRBD1
CDR3nt: TGCAGCGTTGACTCCCAAGGACAGGGGGACTATGGCTACACCTTC
CDR3aa: CSVDSQGQGDYGYTF

j_gene: TRBJ2-2
abundance: few
v_gene: TRBV5-1
d_gene: TRBD2
CDR3nt: TGCGCCAGCAGCTTGGGTAGCGGGGGCCTCAACACCGGGGAGCTGTTTTTT
CDR3aa: CASSLGSGGLNTGELFF

j_gene: TRBJ2-5
abundance: NA
v_gene: TRBV2
d_gene: TRBD2
CDR3nt: TGTGCCAGCAGTGAAATAGCTAGCGGTCAAGAGACCCAGTACTTC
CDR3aa: CASSEIASGQETQYF

j_gene: TRBJ2-2
abundance: few
v_gene: TRBV5-5
d_gene: TRBD2
CDR3nt: TGTGCCAGCAGCTGGGGACTAGCGGGACCGACCGGGGAGCTGTTTTTT
CDR3aa: CASSWGLAGPTGELFF

j_gene: TRBJ1-1
abundance: few
v_gene: TRBV7-3
d_gene: NA
CDR3nt: TGTGCCAGCAGACGGGACAACCAGAACACTGAAGCTTTCTTT
CDR3aa: CASRRDNQNTEAFF

j_gene: TRBJ2-5
abundance: NA
v_gene: TRBV7-2
d_gene: NA
CDR3nt: TGTGCCAGCAGCTTAGTTCCTGCTAGATCACAAGAGACCCAGTACTTC
CDR3aa: CASSLVPARSQETQYF

j_gene: TRBJ1-6
abundance: many
v_gene: TRBV4-3
d_gene: NA
CDR3nt: TGCGCCAGCAGCCAAGGGCTCGGCCTCCACTTT
CDR3aa: CASSQGLGLHF

j_gene: TRBJ1-1
abundance: NA
v_gene: TRBV7-9
d_gene: NA
CDR3nt: TGTGCCAGCAGCGAACAGGGTCCGGGGAAAGCTTTCTTT
CDR3aa: CASSEQGPGKAFF

j_gene: TRBJ2-5
abundance: few
v_gene: TRBV27
d_gene: NA
CDR3nt: TGTGCCAGCAGTTTCACTACAGGCCGAAGGCAAGGAGGGACCCAGTACTTC
CDR3aa: CASSFTTGRRQGGTQYF

j_gene: TRBJ2-1
abundance: few
v_gene: TRBV20-1
d_gene: NA
CDR3nt: TGCAGTGCGAGGTCTGGGAGATCGTACAATGAGCAGTTCTTC
CDR3aa: CSARSGRSYNEQFF

j_gene: TRBJ1-6
abundance: NA
v_gene: TRBV5-1
d_gene: NA
CDR3nt: TGCGCCAGCAGCTCGGGGGGTCGGAAGAATTCACCCCTCCACTTT
CDR3aa: CASSSGGRKNSPLHF

j_gene: TRBJ2-7
abundance: NA
v_gene: TRBV27
d_gene: NA
CDR3nt: TGTGCCAGCAGCATACAGGAGACCACCTACGAGCAGTACTTC
CDR3aa: CASSIQETTYEQYF

j_gene: TRBJ1-6
abundance: NA
v_gene: TRBV20-1
d_gene: NA
CDR3nt: TGCAGTGCTCGGCGTGGAGGGAGTAATTCACCCCTCCACTTT
CDR3aa: CSARRGGSNSPLHF

j_gene: TRBJ2-7
abundance: few
v_gene: TRBV20-1
d_gene: TRBD2
CDR3nt: TGCAGTGCTCAGGACGGGGAACTAGCGGGAGCTTGGGAGCAGTACTTC
CDR3aa: CSAQDGELAGAWEQYF

j_gene: TRBJ1-1
abundance: NA
v_gene: TRBV20-1
d_gene: NA
CDR3nt: TGCAGTGCAAGGACTCAGGGTTTCTCTGAAGCTTTCTTT
CDR3aa: CSARTQGFSEAFF

j_gene: TRBJ2-3
abundance: NA
v_gene: TRBV11-2
d_gene: TRBD2
CDR3nt: TGTGCCAGCAGCTTAGGAATCGGGAGCGGGAGGAAAACAGATACGCAGTATTTT
CDR3aa: CASSLGIGSGRKTDTQYF

j_gene: TRBJ1-2
abundance: NA
v_gene: TRBV20-1
d_gene: TRBD1
CDR3nt: TGCAGTGCTAGAGCCCCACAGGGGCACGGCTACACCTTC
CDR3aa: CSARAPQGHGYTF

j_gene: TRBJ1-1
abundance: NA
v_gene: TRBV4-1
d_gene: NA
CDR3nt: TGCGCCAGCAGCCAAGATAGGAAGGGGAGGAACACTGAAGCTTTCTTT
CDR3aa: CASSQDRKGRNTEAFF

j_gene: TRBJ1-1
abundance: few
v_gene: TRBV7-8
d_gene: NA
CDR3nt: TGTGCCAGCAGCTTAACAAGGGCGTCCACTGAAGCTTTCTTT
CDR3aa: CASSLTRASTEAFF

j_gene: TRBJ1-2
abundance: NA
v_gene: TRBV7-8
d_gene: NA
CDR3nt: TGTGCCAGCAGCTACGTAAATAATAGGGGGAACCATGGCTACACCTTC
CDR3aa: CASSYVNNRGNHGYTF

j_gene: TRBJ2-4
abundance: many
v_gene: TRBV12-3/TRBV12-4
d_gene: NA
CDR3nt: TGTGCCAGCAGTTTAAAAGTAGCCAAAAACATTCAGTACTTC
CDR3aa: CASSLKVAKNIQYF

j_gene: TRBJ1-2
abundance: NA
v_gene: TRBV19
d_gene: NA
CDR3nt: TGTGCCAGTAGTTTCTCAGGGCATGGCTACACCTTC
CDR3aa: CASSFSGHGYTF

j_gene: TRBJ1-2
abundance: many
v_gene: TRBV20-1
d_gene: TRBD1
CDR3nt: TGCAGTGCCAGATACCTACCCCGGGGGACAGGGGGCTATGGCTACACCTTC
CDR3aa: CSARYLPRGTGGYGYTF

j_gene: TRBJ2-7
abundance: few
v_gene: TRBV12-3/TRBV12-4
d_gene: NA
CDR3nt: TGTGCCAGCACAGGACAGCCCTTGTCTGAGCAGTACTTC
CDR3aa: CASTGQPLSEQYF

j_gene: TRBJ1-6
abundance: many
v_gene: TRBV30
d_gene: NA
CDR3nt: TGTGCCTGGACGGAAATCTATAATTCACCCCTCCACTTT
CDR3aa: CAWTEIYNSPLHF

j_gene: TRBJ2-7
abundance: few
v_gene: TRBV28
d_gene: TRBD1
CDR3nt: TGTGCCAGTTCCTCTGGGACAGGGATGGACGAGCAGTACTTC
CDR3aa: CASSSGTGMDEQYF

j_gene: TRBJ2-5
abundance: NA
v_gene: TRBV27
d_gene: NA
CDR3nt: TGTGCCAGCAGTTTCGCCCGTATTGCGGAGACCCAGTACTTC
CDR3aa: CASSFARIAETQYF

j_gene: TRBJ1-3
abundance: NA
v_gene: TRBV29-1
d_gene: NA
CDR3nt: TGCAGCGTTGAAGGGCCTGACTCTGGAAACACCATATATTTT
CDR3aa: CSVEGPDSGNTIYF